This is a list of T cell receptor beta chains from one sample in a study of blood T cell repertoires in COVID-19. Repertoires were generated with immunoSEQ multiplex PCR, while TCRdb's copy carries only in-frame clones and drops some. The sample has about 150,000 clones, about 80% seen once; the top ten hold around 13%. The sample consisted of peripheral blood. These receptors all stem from a man aged 65-85 years who had recovered from COVID-19. The CDR3 runs from the conserved cysteine through the conserved F or W. Each record gives: clone size, CDR3 length, V gene, J gene, D gene, CDR3 protein, CDR3 DNA. D genes are given only for firm matches. Expanded clones get a size class; other rows say once, few or many, or leave the size out.

clone_size: NA; cdr3_length: 14; v_call: TRBV28; j_call: TRBJ1-1; d_call: TRBD1; cdr3_aa: CASSLRQGVTEAFF; cdr3_nt: TGTGCCAGCAGTTTAAGGCAGGGGGTCACTGAAGCTTTCTTT
clone_size: NA; cdr3_length: 14; v_call: TRBV9; j_call: TRBJ2-5; d_call: NA; cdr3_aa: CASSVGQGVETQYF; cdr3_nt: TGTGCCAGCAGCGTAGGTCAGGGCGTGGAGACCCAGTACTTC
clone_size: few; cdr3_length: 15; v_call: TRBV13; j_call: TRBJ1-1; d_call: TRBD1; cdr3_aa: CASSVTGQGKSEAFF; cdr3_nt: TGTGCCAGCAGCGTCACCGGACAGGGGAAAAGTGAAGCTTTCTTT
clone_size: once; cdr3_length: 16; v_call: TRBV3-1/TRBV3-2; j_call: TRBJ2-2; d_call: TRBD2; cdr3_aa: CASSQDVSGRAIELFF; cdr3_nt: TGTGCCAGCAGCCAAGACGTTAGCGGGAGGGCGATTGAGCTGTTTTTT
clone_size: NA; cdr3_length: 15; v_call: TRBV28; j_call: TRBJ2-7; d_call: NA; cdr3_aa: CASSSGAGGYHEQYF; cdr3_nt: TGTGCCAGCAGTTCAGGAGCTGGGGGGTACCACGAGCAGTACTTC
clone_size: NA; cdr3_length: 16; v_call: TRBV11-3; j_call: TRBJ2-2; d_call: TRBD1; cdr3_aa: CASSSSGTGVAGELFF; cdr3_nt: TGTGCCAGCAGCTCCTCCGGGACAGGGGTGGCCGGGGAGCTGTTTTTT
clone_size: NA; cdr3_length: 15; v_call: TRBV9; j_call: TRBJ1-3; d_call: NA; cdr3_aa: CASSVGGTAGNTIYF; cdr3_nt: TGTGCCAGCAGCGTAGGGGGGACTGCGGGAAACACCATATATTTT
clone_size: NA; cdr3_length: 15; v_call: TRBV7-9; j_call: TRBJ1-1; d_call: TRBD1; cdr3_aa: CASSLGDRESTEAFF; cdr3_nt: TGTGCCAGCAGCTTAGGAGACAGGGAGAGCACTGAAGCTTTCTTT
clone_size: once; cdr3_length: 17; v_call: TRBV18; j_call: TRBJ1-4; d_call: NA; cdr3_aa: CASSPTLGEKADEKLFF; cdr3_nt: TGTGCCAGCTCACCTACGCTCGGGGAGAAGGCGGATGAAAAACTGTTTTTT
clone_size: few; cdr3_length: 16; v_call: TRBV7-9; j_call: TRBJ1-2; d_call: TRBD1; cdr3_aa: CASSRPSDRVSYGYTF; cdr3_nt: TGTGCCAGCAGCCGCCCGAGTGACAGGGTATCGTATGGCTACACCTTC
clone_size: once; cdr3_length: 16; v_call: TRBV6-5; j_call: TRBJ2-4; d_call: TRBD2; cdr3_aa: CASSLYGGGAKNIQYF; cdr3_nt: TGTGCCAGCAGTTTGTACGGGGGGGGAGCCAAAAACATTCAGTACTTC
clone_size: NA; cdr3_length: 14; v_call: TRBV4-1; j_call: TRBJ2-1; d_call: TRBD2; cdr3_aa: CASSQIREAPEQFF; cdr3_nt: TGCGCCAGCAGCCAAATACGGGAGGCCCCTGAGCAGTTCTTC
clone_size: NA; cdr3_length: 13; v_call: TRBV30; j_call: TRBJ2-7; d_call: TRBD1; cdr3_aa: CAWSFQGAGEQYF; cdr3_nt: TGTGCCTGGAGTTTCCAGGGGGCGGGCGAGCAGTACTTC
clone_size: NA; cdr3_length: 17; v_call: TRBV5-8; j_call: TRBJ2-6; d_call: NA; cdr3_aa: CASSLGTSSSGANVLTF; cdr3_nt: TGTGCCAGCAGCTTGGGGACTTCTTCCTCTGGGGCCAACGTCCTGACTTTC
clone_size: NA; cdr3_length: 17; v_call: TRBV9; j_call: TRBJ2-1; d_call: NA; cdr3_aa: CASSVESGSSSYNEQFF; cdr3_nt: TGTGCCAGCAGCGTAGAAAGCGGGTCTTCCTCCTACAATGAGCAGTTCTTC
clone_size: NA; cdr3_length: 12; v_call: TRBV29-1; j_call: TRBJ2-7; d_call: NA; cdr3_aa: CSVAEGPYEQYF; cdr3_nt: TGCAGCGTTGCGGAGGGGCCCTACGAGCAGTACTTC
clone_size: NA; cdr3_length: 15; v_call: TRBV19; j_call: TRBJ2-3; d_call: TRBD2; cdr3_aa: CASSSTSGRGIGQYF; cdr3_nt: TGTGCCAGTAGTTCGACTAGCGGGAGGGGAATAGGGCAGTATTTT
clone_size: NA; cdr3_length: 15; v_call: TRBV7-2; j_call: TRBJ2-1; d_call: TRBD2; cdr3_aa: CASSLAGGRFNEQFF; cdr3_nt: TGTGCCAGCAGCTTAGCCGGCGGGAGGTTCAATGAGCAGTTCTTC
clone_size: once; cdr3_length: 14; v_call: TRBV10-3; j_call: TRBJ2-1; d_call: TRBD2; cdr3_aa: CAISEASGDNEQFF; cdr3_nt: TGTGCCATCAGTGAGGCTAGCGGGGACAATGAGCAGTTCTTC
clone_size: NA; cdr3_length: 16; v_call: TRBV6-1; j_call: TRBJ2-7; d_call: TRBD2; cdr3_aa: CASSASSGVCSYEQYF; cdr3_nt: TGTGCCAGCAGTGCCTCTAGCGGGGTCTGCTCCTACGAGCAGTACTTC
clone_size: NA; cdr3_length: 11; v_call: TRBV21-1; j_call: TRBJ2-7; d_call: NA; cdr3_aa: CARTGTVVKHF; cdr3_nt: TGTGCCAGGACCGGGACAGTGGTGAAACACTTC
clone_size: NA; cdr3_length: 13; v_call: TRBV5-8; j_call: TRBJ2-4; d_call: TRBD1; cdr3_aa: CASSRGQGGSQYF; cdr3_nt: TGTGCCAGCAGCCGCGGACAGGGAGGCAGTCAGTACTTC
clone_size: many; cdr3_length: 16; v_call: TRBV7-2; j_call: TRBJ2-1; d_call: TRBD2; cdr3_aa: CASSLEGTSAYNEQFF; cdr3_nt: TGTGCCAGCAGCTTAGAAGGGACTAGCGCCTACAATGAGCAGTTCTTC
clone_size: NA; cdr3_length: 15; v_call: TRBV6-5; j_call: TRBJ2-3; d_call: TRBD1; cdr3_aa: CASSFPGQGSDTQYF; cdr3_nt: TGTGCCAGCAGTTTCCCGGGACAGGGTTCAGATACGCAGTATTTT
clone_size: NA; cdr3_length: 15; v_call: TRBV18; j_call: TRBJ2-7; d_call: NA; cdr3_aa: CASSPPSSSSYEQYF; cdr3_nt: TGTGCCAGCTCACCACCGAGCTCGAGCTCCTACGAGCAGTACTTC
clone_size: few; cdr3_length: 15; v_call: TRBV27; j_call: TRBJ2-7; d_call: NA; cdr3_aa: CASSPKRTRFYEQYF; cdr3_nt: TGTGCCAGCAGTCCCAAGCGGACCAGATTCTACGAGCAGTACTTC
clone_size: NA; cdr3_length: 13; v_call: TRBV12-3/TRBV12-4; j_call: TRBJ2-7; d_call: NA; cdr3_aa: CASSLGLRSEQYF; cdr3_nt: TGTGCCAGCAGTTTAGGTCTACGCTCCGAGCAGTACTTC
clone_size: NA; cdr3_length: 15; v_call: TRBV5-1; j_call: TRBJ2-1; d_call: NA; cdr3_aa: CASSLGGFRGDEQFF; cdr3_nt: TGCGCCAGCAGCTTGGGAGGCTTCAGGGGCGATGAGCAGTTCTTC
clone_size: NA; cdr3_length: 12; v_call: TRBV30; j_call: TRBJ2-7; d_call: TRBD2; cdr3_aa: CAWSVAGVEQYF; cdr3_nt: TGTGCCTGGAGTGTAGCGGGGGTCGAGCAGTACTTC
clone_size: NA; cdr3_length: 17; v_call: TRBV5-1; j_call: TRBJ2-7; d_call: TRBD2; cdr3_aa: CASSLEILAGPPYEQYF; cdr3_nt: TGCGCCAGCAGCTTGGAAATTTTAGCGGGGCCGCCTTACGAGCAGTACTTC
clone_size: once; cdr3_length: 13; v_call: TRBV2; j_call: TRBJ2-2; d_call: NA; cdr3_aa: CASSGTNTGELFF; cdr3_nt: TGTGCCAGCAGCGGGACAAACACCGGGGAGCTGTTTTTT
clone_size: NA; cdr3_length: 12; v_call: TRBV7-2; j_call: TRBJ2-1; d_call: TRBD1; cdr3_aa: CASSSDRVKQFF; cdr3_nt: TGTGCCAGCAGCTCGGACAGGGTCAAGCAGTTCTTC
clone_size: NA; cdr3_length: 14; v_call: TRBV25-1; j_call: TRBJ1-2; d_call: NA; cdr3_aa: CASSEYYSFFGYTF; cdr3_nt: TGTGCCAGCAGTGAATACTACAGTTTTTTTGGCTACACCTTC
clone_size: NA; cdr3_length: 14; v_call: TRBV9; j_call: TRBJ2-7; d_call: NA; cdr3_aa: CASSEDEGLNEQYF; cdr3_nt: TGTGCCAGCAGTGAAGACGAGGGATTGAACGAGCAGTACTTC
clone_size: NA; cdr3_length: 15; v_call: TRBV5-6; j_call: TRBJ1-5; d_call: NA; cdr3_aa: CASSLVGGSNQPQHF; cdr3_nt: TGTGCCAGCAGCTTGGTCGGGGGAAGCAATCAGCCCCAGCATTTT
clone_size: NA; cdr3_length: 13; v_call: TRBV28; j_call: TRBJ1-1; d_call: NA; cdr3_aa: CASSGGVWTEAFF; cdr3_nt: TGTGCCAGCAGTGGCGGGGTATGGACTGAAGCTTTCTTT
clone_size: NA; cdr3_length: 14; v_call: TRBV3-1/TRBV3-2; j_call: TRBJ2-7; d_call: TRBD1; cdr3_aa: CASSFTGTGVEQYF; cdr3_nt: TGTGCCAGCAGCTTTACCGGGACAGGGGTCGAGCAGTACTTC
clone_size: NA; cdr3_length: 14; v_call: TRBV14; j_call: TRBJ2-1; d_call: NA; cdr3_aa: CASSQTARWYEQFF; cdr3_nt: TGTGCCAGCAGCCAAACCGCGAGGTGGTATGAGCAGTTCTTC
clone_size: NA; cdr3_length: 17; v_call: TRBV5-1; j_call: TRBJ2-7; d_call: TRBD2; cdr3_aa: CASSLGFGTSLSYEQYF; cdr3_nt: TGCGCCAGCAGCTTGGGTTTCGGGACTAGTCTCTCCTACGAGCAGTACTTC
clone_size: few; cdr3_length: 15; v_call: TRBV6-6; j_call: TRBJ2-1; d_call: TRBD2; cdr3_aa: CASRTSGSGRDEQFF; cdr3_nt: TGTGCCAGCCGTACGTCTGGTAGCGGGAGAGATGAGCAGTTCTTC
clone_size: once; cdr3_length: 17; v_call: TRBV15; j_call: TRBJ2-1; d_call: TRBD2; cdr3_aa: CATSRDSGLAGHNEQFF; cdr3_nt: TGTGCCACCAGCAGAGATAGTGGACTAGCGGGCCACAATGAGCAGTTCTTC
clone_size: NA; cdr3_length: 15; v_call: TRBV6-5; j_call: TRBJ2-7; d_call: TRBD2; cdr3_aa: CASSQSGRNTYEQYF; cdr3_nt: TGTGCCAGCAGTCAGAGCGGGAGGAATACCTACGAGCAGTACTTC
clone_size: NA; cdr3_length: 13; v_call: TRBV5-5; j_call: TRBJ2-5; d_call: NA; cdr3_aa: CASSLAGKETQYF; cdr3_nt: TGTGCCAGCAGCTTGGCAGGGAAAGAGACCCAGTACTTC
clone_size: NA; cdr3_length: 11; v_call: TRBV20-1; j_call: TRBJ1-4; d_call: NA; cdr3_aa: CSAILNEKLFF; cdr3_nt: TGCAGTGCTATTCTTAATGAAAAACTGTTTTTT
clone_size: NA; cdr3_length: 15; v_call: TRBV4-1; j_call: TRBJ2-2; d_call: TRBD2; cdr3_aa: CASSQVAGREGELFF; cdr3_nt: TGCGCCAGCAGCCAAGTCGCCGGGAGGGAGGGGGAGCTGTTTTTT
clone_size: NA; cdr3_length: 15; v_call: TRBV4-2; j_call: TRBJ2-7; d_call: NA; cdr3_aa: CASSQDRSTGNEQYF; cdr3_nt: TGTGCCAGCAGCCAAGATAGGTCCACAGGGAACGAGCAGTACTTC
clone_size: NA; cdr3_length: 12; v_call: TRBV30; j_call: TRBJ1-2; d_call: NA; cdr3_aa: CAWRWIGSGYTF; cdr3_nt: TGTGCCTGGAGGTGGATAGGGAGCGGCTACACCTTC
clone_size: NA; cdr3_length: 15; v_call: TRBV10-2; j_call: TRBJ2-1; d_call: TRBD2; cdr3_aa: CASRGTSGSINEQFF; cdr3_nt: TGCGCCAGCAGGGGGACTAGCGGGAGTATCAATGAGCAGTTCTTC
clone_size: NA; cdr3_length: 17; v_call: TRBV5-1; j_call: TRBJ2-6; d_call: TRBD1; cdr3_aa: CASSLGQGVSGANVLTF; cdr3_nt: TGCGCCAGCAGCTTGGGACAGGGAGTCTCTGGGGCCAACGTCCTGACTTTC
clone_size: NA; cdr3_length: 16; v_call: TRBV10-1; j_call: TRBJ2-2; d_call: TRBD2; cdr3_aa: CASGGTSGRNTGELFF; cdr3_nt: TGCGCCAGCGGGGGGACTAGCGGGAGGAACACCGGGGAGCTGTTTTTT
clone_size: NA; cdr3_length: 14; v_call: TRBV5-1; j_call: TRBJ2-5; d_call: NA; cdr3_aa: CASKPGQPQETQYF; cdr3_nt: TGCGCCAGCAAACCCGGACAGCCCCAAGAGACCCAGTACTTC
clone_size: NA; cdr3_length: 15; v_call: TRBV28; j_call: TRBJ2-1; d_call: NA; cdr3_aa: CASSLGGATYNEQFF; cdr3_nt: TGTGCCAGCAGTTTAGGGGGGGCAACCTACAATGAGCAGTTCTTC
clone_size: NA; cdr3_length: 17; v_call: TRBV18; j_call: TRBJ1-1; d_call: NA; cdr3_aa: CASSPARGGGLNTEAFF; cdr3_nt: TGTGCCAGCTCACCGGCCAGAGGAGGCGGACTGAACACTGAAGCTTTCTTT
clone_size: NA; cdr3_length: 16; v_call: TRBV7-2; j_call: TRBJ2-5; d_call: NA; cdr3_aa: CASSLDSGLPRGTQYF; cdr3_nt: TGTGCCAGCAGCTTAGACAGCGGGCTCCCTCGGGGGACCCAGTACTTC
clone_size: NA; cdr3_length: 14; v_call: TRBV28; j_call: TRBJ2-7; d_call: NA; cdr3_aa: CASADTQASYEQYF; cdr3_nt: TGTGCCAGCGCAGACACACAGGCCTCCTACGAGCAGTACTTC